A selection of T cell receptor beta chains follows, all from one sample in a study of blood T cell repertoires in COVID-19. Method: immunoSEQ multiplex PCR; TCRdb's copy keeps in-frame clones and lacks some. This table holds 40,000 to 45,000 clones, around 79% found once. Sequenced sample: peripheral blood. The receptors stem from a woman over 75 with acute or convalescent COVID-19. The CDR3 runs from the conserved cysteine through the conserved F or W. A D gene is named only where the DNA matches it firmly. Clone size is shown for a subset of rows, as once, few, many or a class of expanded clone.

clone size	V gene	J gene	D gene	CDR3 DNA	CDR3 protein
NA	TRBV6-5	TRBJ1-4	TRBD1	TGTGCCAGCAGCCCACGACAGGGTAATGAAAAACTGTTTTTT	CASSPRQGNEKLFF
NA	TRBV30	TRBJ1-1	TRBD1	TGTGCCTGGAGTGTAATAAGGGGGACAGGGGGGACTGAAGCTTTCTTT	CAWSVIRGTGGTEAFF
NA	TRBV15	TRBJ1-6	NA	TGTGCCACCAGCAGAGATAGGGGATCTAATTCACCCCTCCACTTT	CATSRDRGSNSPLHF
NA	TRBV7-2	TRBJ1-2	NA	TGTGCCAGCAGCTTAGTCCCAGACCGGAGGTTAGGCTACACCTTC	CASSLVPDRRLGYTF
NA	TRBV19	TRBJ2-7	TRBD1	TGTGCCAGTACCCGGACAGGGGAGAGCTACGAGCAGTACTTC	CASTRTGESYEQYF
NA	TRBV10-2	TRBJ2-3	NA	TGCGCCAGCAGTGAGCAGGGGCGGACAGATACGCAGTATTTT	CASSEQGRTDTQYF
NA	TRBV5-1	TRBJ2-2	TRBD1	TGCGCCAGCACGACAGGGGGCGGCGGGGAGCTGTTTTTT	CASTTGGGGELFF
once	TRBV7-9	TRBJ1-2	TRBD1	TGTGCCAGCAGCACTGGGACAGGGTCTAACTATGGCTACACCTTC	CASSTGTGSNYGYTF
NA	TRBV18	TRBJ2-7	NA	TGTGCCAGCTCACCTGGACTAAACGAGCAGTACTTC	CASSPGLNEQYF
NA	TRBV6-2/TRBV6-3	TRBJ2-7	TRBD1	TGTGCCAGCAGCACTCGCCCGACCGGGACAGTCAGCTCCTACGAGCAGTACTTC	CASSTRPTGTVSSYEQYF
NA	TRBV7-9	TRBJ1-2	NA	TGTGCCAGCAGCTCCGAAGCCTATGGCTACACCTTC	CASSSEAYGYTF
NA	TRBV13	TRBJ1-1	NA	TGTGCCAGCAGCTTAAGGCAGGGAACCATGAACACTGAAGCTTTCTTT	CASSLRQGTMNTEAFF
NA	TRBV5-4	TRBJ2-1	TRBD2	TGTGCCAGCAGCCTCCGACTAGCGGAACAGTTCTTC	CASSLRLAEQFF
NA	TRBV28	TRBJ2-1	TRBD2	TGTGCCAGCAGAGGCTCATTTAGCGGGACGAAGTACAATGAGCAGTTCTTC	CASRGSFSGTKYNEQFF
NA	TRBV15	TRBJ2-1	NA	TGTGCCACCAGCAGAGATCTCATGGCCTCCCCCCACAATGAGCAGTTCTTC	CATSRDLMASPHNEQFF
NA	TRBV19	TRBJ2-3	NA	TGTGCCAGTAGTCGAAACGCGAGGGCAGATACGCAGTATTTT	CASSRNARADTQYF
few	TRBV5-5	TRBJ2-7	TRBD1	TGTGCCAGCAGCTACGCCGGGACAGCCTACGAGCAGTACTTC	CASSYAGTAYEQYF
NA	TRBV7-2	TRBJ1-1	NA	TGTGCCAGCAGCGTTCAGAACACTGAAGCTTTCTTT	CASSVQNTEAFF
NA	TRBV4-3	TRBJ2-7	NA	TGCGCCAGCAGCCAAGGTGGCCCGACCTACGAGCAGTACTTC	CASSQGGPTYEQYF
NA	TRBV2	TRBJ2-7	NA	TGTGCCAGCAGTGAAGGGGGTCTAGCTGCGAAGCAGTACTTC	CASSEGGLAAKQYF
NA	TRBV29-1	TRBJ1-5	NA	TGCAGCGGCCGTACGGGAAATCAGCCCCAGCATTTT	CSGRTGNQPQHF
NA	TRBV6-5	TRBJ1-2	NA	TGTGCCAGCAGAACCAAGACAGAGAACTATGGCTACACCTTC	CASRTKTENYGYTF
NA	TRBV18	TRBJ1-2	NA	TGTGCCAGCTCACCAGGTCGCAGGGAAGATGGCTACACCTTC	CASSPGRREDGYTF
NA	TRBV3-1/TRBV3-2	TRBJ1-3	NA	TGTGCCAGCAGCCAAGATCAGGGCTGGGCCAACACCATATATTTT	CASSQDQGWANTIYF